This TCR beta chain was observed in a study of T cells after posttransplantation cyclophosphamide. In this sample, this clone turned up many times. Cyclophosphamide on days +3 and +4 followed busulfan-fludarabine conditioning and a marrow graft. Measured with immunoSEQ multiplex PCR; TCRdb has only the in-frame clones, and not every one. Sampling found 5,700 or so clones, none seen once. This CDR3 has 15 amino acids. V lost 4 bases, J lost 5 bases, and 5 bases stayed unmatched. Germline CDR1 SGHRS, CDR2 YFSETQ. The TCR sequence derives from a male patient between 60 and 69 years old who received an allogeneic stem cell transplant from a related donor, was CMV-positive, and had no GVHD. Some of these T cells may belong to the graft donor. This sample comprised PBMCs, obtained after allogeneic stem cell transplant with posttransplant cyclophosphamide. The V gene is TRBV5-1, the J gene TRBJ2-2, with 10 bases that match TRBD1. CDR3 sequence: CASSLDRGRTGELFF. Written as DNA, the CDR3 is TGCGCCAGCAGCCTCGACAGGGGGCGGACCGGGGAGCTGTTTTTT.